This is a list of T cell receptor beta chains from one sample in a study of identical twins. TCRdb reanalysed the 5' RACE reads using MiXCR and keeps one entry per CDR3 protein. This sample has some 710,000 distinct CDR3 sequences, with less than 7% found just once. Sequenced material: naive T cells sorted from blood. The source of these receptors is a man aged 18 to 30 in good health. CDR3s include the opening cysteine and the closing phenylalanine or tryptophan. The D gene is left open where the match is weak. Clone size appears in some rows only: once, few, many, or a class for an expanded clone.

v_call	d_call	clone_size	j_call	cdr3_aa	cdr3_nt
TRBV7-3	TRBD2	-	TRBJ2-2	CASSLSAGANTGELFF	TGTGCCAGCAGCTTATCAGCGGGAGCGAACACCGGGGAGCTGTTTTTT
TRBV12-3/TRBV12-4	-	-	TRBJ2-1	CASRGSSTHNEQFF	TGTGCCAGCAGGGGTTCGAGCACACACAATGAGCAGTTCTTC
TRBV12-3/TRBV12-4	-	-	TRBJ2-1	CASSVLSGGRTSYNEQFF	TGTGCCAGCAGTGTTCTTAGCGGAGGAAGGACTTCGTACAATGAGCAGTTCTTC
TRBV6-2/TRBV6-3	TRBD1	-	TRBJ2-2	CASSIRTGLTGELFF	TGTGCCAGCAGTATCAGGACAGGGCTCACCGGGGAGCTGTTTTTT
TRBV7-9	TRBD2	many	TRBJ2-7	CASSTQGLAEYEQYF	TGTGCCAGCAGCACCCAGGGACTAGCGGAATACGAGCAGTACTTC
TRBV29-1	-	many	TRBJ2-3	CSVVIAALTDTQYF	TGCAGCGTTGTAATAGCGGCGCTCACAGATACGCAGTATTTT
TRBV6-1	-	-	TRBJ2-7	CASSEQGAISLYEQYF	TGTGCCAGCAGTGAACAAGGGGCTATTTCTCTGTACGAGCAGTACTTC
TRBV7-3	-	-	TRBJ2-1	CASSEGGPQFF	TGTGCCAGCAGCGAGGGGGGGCCGCAGTTCTTC
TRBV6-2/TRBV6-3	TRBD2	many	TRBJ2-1	CASSLYSGRPYNEQFF	TGTGCCAGCTCCCTCTATAGCGGGAGGCCCTACAATGAGCAGTTCTTC
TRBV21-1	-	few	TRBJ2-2	CASGAPGLAGGWEAGELFF	TGTGCCAGCGGGGCTCCGGGACTAGCGGGAGGATGGGAGGCCGGGGAGCTGTTTTTT
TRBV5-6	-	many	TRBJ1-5	CASSFRGVGNQPQHF	TGTGCCAGCAGTTTCAGGGGCGTCGGCAATCAGCCCCAGCATTTT
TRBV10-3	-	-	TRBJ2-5	CAISESILGSQETQYF	TGTGCCATCAGTGAGTCGATTTTAGGGTCCCAAGAGACCCAGTACTTC
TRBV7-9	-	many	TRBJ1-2	CASSLGTGPDF	TGTGCCAGCAGCTTGGGTACGGGACCAGACTTC
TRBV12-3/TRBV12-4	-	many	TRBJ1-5	CASSLDNDNQPQHF	TGTGCCAGCAGTTTAGACAATGACAATCAGCCCCAGCATTTT
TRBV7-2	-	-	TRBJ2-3	CASSLGSPPGTDTQYF	TGTGCCAGCAGCTTAGGGAGTCCCCCTGGCACAGATACGCAGTATTTT
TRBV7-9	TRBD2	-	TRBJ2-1	CASSLPGTNVFF	TGTGCCAGCAGCTTACCCGGGACTAACGTGTTCTTC
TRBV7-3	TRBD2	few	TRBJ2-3	CASSPLAGGPDTQYF	TGTGCCAGCAGTCCACTAGCGGGAGGGCCCGATACGCAGTATTTT
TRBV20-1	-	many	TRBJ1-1	CSATTGHITEAFF	TGCAGTGCTACTACGGGACATATAACTGAAGCTTTCTTT
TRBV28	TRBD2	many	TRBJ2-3	CASSLRLGWREGTDTQYF	TGTGCCAGCAGTTTACGCCTCGGTTGGCGGGAGGGCACAGATACGCAGTATTTT
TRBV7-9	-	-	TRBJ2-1	CASSSIQGWEQFF	TGTGCCAGCAGCTCGATACAGGGTTGGGAGCAGTTCTTC
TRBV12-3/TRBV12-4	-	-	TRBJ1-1	CASSFKGDTEAFF	TGTGCCAGCAGTTTCAAGGGAGACACTGAAGCTTTCTTT
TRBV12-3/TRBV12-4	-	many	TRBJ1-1	CASSLGSVGYTEAFF	TGTGCCAGCAGTTTAGGATCGGTAGGGTACACTGAAGCTTTCTTT
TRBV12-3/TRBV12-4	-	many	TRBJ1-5	CASSLGGHSNQPQHF	TGTGCCAGCAGTTTGGGGGGTCATAGCAATCAGCCCCAGCATTTT
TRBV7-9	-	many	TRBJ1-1	CASSYKRGSPSTEAFF	TGTGCCAGCAGCTACAAGAGGGGTAGCCCCAGCACTGAAGCTTTCTTT
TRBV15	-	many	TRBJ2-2	CATSRDRWSGELFF	TGTGCCACCAGCAGAGATAGGTGGTCCGGGGAGCTGTTTTTT
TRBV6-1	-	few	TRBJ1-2	CASSSLRPSSYGYTF	TGTGCCAGCAGCTCCCTGAGACCCTCGTCCTATGGCTACACCTTC
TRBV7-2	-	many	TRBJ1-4	CASSLVPVRDEKLFF	TGTGCCAGCAGCTTAGTCCCCGTGCGAGATGAAAAACTGTTTTTT
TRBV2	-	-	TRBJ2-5	CASSEEPGGVETQYF	TGTGCCAGCAGTGAGGAACCCGGGGGAGTGGAGACCCAGTACTTC
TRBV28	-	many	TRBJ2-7	CASCGASDSYEQYF	TGTGCCAGTTGTGGGGCGAGCGACTCCTACGAGCAGTACTTC
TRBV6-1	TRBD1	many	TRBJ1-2	CASSEGRDRNPTSGYGYTF	TGTGCCAGCAGTGAAGGTCGGGACAGAAATCCGACGTCGGGCTATGGCTACACCTTC
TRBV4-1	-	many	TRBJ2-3	CASSHRDNTDTQYF	TGCGCCAGCAGCCACCGGGACAACACAGATACGCAGTATTTT
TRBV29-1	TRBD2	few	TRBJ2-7	CSVPGGFGEQYF	TGCAGCGTTCCGGGAGGGTTTGGCGAGCAGTACTTC
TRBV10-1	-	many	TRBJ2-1	CASSEYRENEQFF	TGCGCCAGCAGTGAGTACAGGGAGAATGAGCAGTTCTTC
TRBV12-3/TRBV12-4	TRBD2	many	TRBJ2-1	CASSNRTSGIRNEQFF	TGTGCCAGCAGTAACAGGACTAGCGGGATACGCAATGAGCAGTTCTTC
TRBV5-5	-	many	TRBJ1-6	CASSFRTGYNSPLHF	TGTGCCAGCAGCTTTCGAACAGGCTATAATTCACCCCTCCACTTT
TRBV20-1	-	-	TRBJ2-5	CSASSPQGRQETQYF	TGCAGTGCTAGCAGCCCCCAGGGGCGACAAGAGACCCAGTACTTC
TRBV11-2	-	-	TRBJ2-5	CASSLDGAVRGETQYF	TGTGCCAGCAGCTTAGATGGGGCGGTTCGGGGAGAGACCCAGTACTTC
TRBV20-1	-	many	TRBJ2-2	CSASPPTGTGELFF	TGCAGTGCTAGTCCCCCGACCGGAACCGGGGAGCTGTTTTTT
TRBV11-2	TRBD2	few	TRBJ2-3	CASSLEVAGGHTDTQYF	TGTGCCAGCAGCTTAGAGGTCGCGGGAGGGCACACAGATACGCAGTATTTT
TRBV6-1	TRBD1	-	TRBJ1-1	CASCPGTVNTEAFF	TGTGCCAGCTGTCCCGGGACAGTGAACACTGAAGCTTTCTTT
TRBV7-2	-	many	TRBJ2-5	CASSLASGRVETQYF	TGTGCCAGCAGCTTAGCCTCGGGCAGGGTAGAGACCCAGTACTTC
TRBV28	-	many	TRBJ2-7	CASSPLVIAVTYEQYF	TGTGCCAGCAGTCCCCTAGTGATAGCGGTAACCTACGAGCAGTACTTC
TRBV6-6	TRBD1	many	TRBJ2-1	CASSSRDRQFF	TGTGCCAGCAGTTCCCGGGACAGGCAGTTCTTC